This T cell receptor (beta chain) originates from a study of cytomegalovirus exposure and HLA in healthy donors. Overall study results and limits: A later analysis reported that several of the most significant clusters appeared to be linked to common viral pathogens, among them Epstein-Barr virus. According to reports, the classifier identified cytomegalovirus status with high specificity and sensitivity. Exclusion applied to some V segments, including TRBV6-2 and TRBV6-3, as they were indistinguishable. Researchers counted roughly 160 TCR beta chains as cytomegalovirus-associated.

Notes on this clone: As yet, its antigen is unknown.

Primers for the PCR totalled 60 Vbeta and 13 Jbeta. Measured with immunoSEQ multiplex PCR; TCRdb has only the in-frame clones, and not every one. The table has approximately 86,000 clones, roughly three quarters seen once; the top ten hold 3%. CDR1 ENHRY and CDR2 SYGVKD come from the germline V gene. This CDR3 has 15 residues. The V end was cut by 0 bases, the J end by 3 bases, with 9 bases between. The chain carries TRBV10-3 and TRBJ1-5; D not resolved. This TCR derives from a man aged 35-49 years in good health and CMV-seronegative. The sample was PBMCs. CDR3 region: CAISESGGNNQPQHF. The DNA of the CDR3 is TGTGCCATCAGTGAGTCGGGAGGGAACAATCAGCCCCAGCATTTT.